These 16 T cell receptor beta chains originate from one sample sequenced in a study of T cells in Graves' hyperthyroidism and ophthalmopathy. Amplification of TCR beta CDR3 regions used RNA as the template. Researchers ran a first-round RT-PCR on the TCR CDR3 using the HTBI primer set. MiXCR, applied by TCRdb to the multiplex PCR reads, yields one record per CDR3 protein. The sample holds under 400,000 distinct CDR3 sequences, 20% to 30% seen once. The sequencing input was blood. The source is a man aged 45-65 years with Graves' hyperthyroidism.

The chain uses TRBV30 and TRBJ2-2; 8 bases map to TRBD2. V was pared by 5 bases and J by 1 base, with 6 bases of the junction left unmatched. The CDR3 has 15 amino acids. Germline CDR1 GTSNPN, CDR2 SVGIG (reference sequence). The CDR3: CAWGRLAQNTGELFF. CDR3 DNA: TGTGCCTGGGGAAGACTAGCGCAGAACACCGGGGAGCTGTTTTTT.

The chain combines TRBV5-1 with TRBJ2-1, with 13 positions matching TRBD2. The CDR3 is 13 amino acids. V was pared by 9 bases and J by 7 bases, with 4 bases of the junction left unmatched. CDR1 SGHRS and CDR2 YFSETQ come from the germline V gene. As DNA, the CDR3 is TGCGCCACCCGACTAGCGGGAGGAAATGAGCAGTTCTTC. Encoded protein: CATRLAGGNEQFF.

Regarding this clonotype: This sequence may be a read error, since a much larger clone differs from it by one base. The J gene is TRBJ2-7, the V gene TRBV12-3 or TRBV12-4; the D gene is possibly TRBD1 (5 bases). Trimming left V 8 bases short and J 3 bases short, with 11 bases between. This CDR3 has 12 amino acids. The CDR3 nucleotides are TGTGCCAGCTCAGACAGTTTCTACGAGCAGTACTTC. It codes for CASSDSFYEQYF.

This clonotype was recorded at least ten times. The chain's CDR3 is CASSFASGFNNEQFF. The DNA of the CDR3 is TGTGCCAGCAGCTTTGCTAGCGGGTTTAACAATGAGCAGTTCTTC. This sequence joins TRBV11-2 and TRBJ2-1, with TRBD2 matching over 8 bases. CDR1 is SGHAT and CDR2 is FQNNGV in the germline V gene. V was pared by 3 bases and J by 5 bases, with 6 bases of the junction left unmatched. The CDR3 runs 15 residues.

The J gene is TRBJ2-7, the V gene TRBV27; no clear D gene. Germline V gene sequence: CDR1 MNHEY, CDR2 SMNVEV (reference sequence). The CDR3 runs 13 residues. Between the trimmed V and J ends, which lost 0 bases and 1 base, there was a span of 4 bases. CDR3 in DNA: TGTGCCAGCAGTTTATCTCTGTCCTACGAGCAGTACTTC. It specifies CASSLSLSYEQYF.

This chain's CDR3 is CASSPRANGGGYEQYF. Here the CDR3 DNA reads TGTGCCAGCTCACCAAGGGCCAATGGGGGGGGCTACGAGCAGTACTTC. The rearrangement links TRBV18 to TRBJ2-7; 7 positions agree with TRBD2. CDR1 is KGHSH and CDR2 is LQKENI in the germline V gene. The V segment lost 2 bases and the J segment 3 bases; nucleotides outside the gene matches: 10. The CDR3 spans 16 residues. Based on the CDR3 plus reference TRBV18 and TRBJ2-7, the full variable domain is NAGVMQNPRHLVRRRGQEARLRCSPMKGHSHVYWYRQLPEEGLKFMVYLQKENIIDESGMPKERFSAEFPKEGPSILRIQQVVRGDSAAYFCASSPRANGGGYEQYFGPGTRLTVT.

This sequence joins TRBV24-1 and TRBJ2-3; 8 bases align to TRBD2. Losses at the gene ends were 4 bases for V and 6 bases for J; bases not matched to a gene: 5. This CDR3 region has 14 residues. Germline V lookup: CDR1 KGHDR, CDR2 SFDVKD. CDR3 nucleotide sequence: TGTGCCACCAGTGACCTCAGACTAGCGGATACGCAGTATTTT. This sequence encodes CATSDLRLADTQYF.

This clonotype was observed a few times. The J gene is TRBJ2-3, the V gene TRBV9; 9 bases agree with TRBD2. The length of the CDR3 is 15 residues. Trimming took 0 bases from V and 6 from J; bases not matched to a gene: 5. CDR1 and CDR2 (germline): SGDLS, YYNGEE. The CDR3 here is CASSVVAGDIDTQYF. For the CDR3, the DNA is TGTGCCAGCAGCGTAGTAGCGGGAGACATTGATACGCAGTATTTT.

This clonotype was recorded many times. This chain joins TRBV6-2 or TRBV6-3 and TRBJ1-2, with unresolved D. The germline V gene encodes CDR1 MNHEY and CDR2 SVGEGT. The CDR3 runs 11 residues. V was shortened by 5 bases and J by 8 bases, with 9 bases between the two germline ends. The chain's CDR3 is CASSGMGGYTF. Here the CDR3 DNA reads TGTGCCAGCAGTGGCATGGGAGGCTACACCTTC.

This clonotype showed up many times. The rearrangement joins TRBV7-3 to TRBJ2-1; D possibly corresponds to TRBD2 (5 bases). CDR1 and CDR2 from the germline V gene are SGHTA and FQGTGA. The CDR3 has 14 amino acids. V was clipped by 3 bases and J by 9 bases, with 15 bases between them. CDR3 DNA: TGTGCCAGCAGCTTGGGCTACCCCGGGGTTGAGCAGTTCTTC. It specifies CASSLGYPGVEQFF.

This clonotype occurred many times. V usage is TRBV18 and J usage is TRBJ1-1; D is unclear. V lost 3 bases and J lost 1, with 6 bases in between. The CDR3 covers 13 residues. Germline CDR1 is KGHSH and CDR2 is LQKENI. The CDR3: CASSPKQNTEAFF. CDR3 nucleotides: TGTGCCAGCTCACCCAAACAGAACACTGAAGCTTTCTTT.

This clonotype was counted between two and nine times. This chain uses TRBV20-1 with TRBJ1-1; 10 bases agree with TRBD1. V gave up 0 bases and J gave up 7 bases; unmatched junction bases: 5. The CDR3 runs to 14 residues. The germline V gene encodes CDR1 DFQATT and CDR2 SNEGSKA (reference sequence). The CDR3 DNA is TGCAGTGCTAGAGAAGCCGGGACAGGGGTTGAAGCTTTCTTT. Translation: CSAREAGTGVEAFF.

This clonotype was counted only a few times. The CDR3 protein is CASSPDGSSTDTQYF. CDR3 nucleotide sequence: TGTGCCAGCTCACCCGACGGGAGCTCCACAGATACGCAGTATTTT. This chain connects TRBV18 to TRBJ2-3; the D gene is possibly TRBD2 (6 bases). The V end was cut by 3 bases, the J end by 2 bases, with 12 bases between. The CDR3 is 15 amino acids. The germline gives CDR1 KGHSH, CDR2 LQKENI. Variable domain in full (rest from reference TRBV18 and TRBJ2-3): NAGVMQNPRHLVRRRGQEARLRCSPMKGHSHVYWYRQLPEEGLKFMVYLQKENIIDESGMPKERFSAEFPKEGPSILRIQQVVRGDSAAYFCASSPDGSSTDTQYFGPGTRLTVL.

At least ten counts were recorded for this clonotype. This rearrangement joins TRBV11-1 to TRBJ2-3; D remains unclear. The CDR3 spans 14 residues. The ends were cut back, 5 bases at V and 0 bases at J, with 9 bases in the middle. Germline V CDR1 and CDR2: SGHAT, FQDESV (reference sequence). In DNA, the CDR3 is TGTGCCAGCAGCAGGGCGGCTAGCACAGATACGCAGTATTTT. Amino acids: CASSRAASTDTQYF.

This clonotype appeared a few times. In DNA form, the CDR3 reads TGTGCCAGCAGGCCGGGACAGGGTAGCAATCAGCCCCAGCATTTT. It specifies CASRPGQGSNQPQHF. This chain joins TRBV2 and TRBJ1-5; TRBD1 agrees at 9 bases. The germline V gene encodes CDR1 SNHLY and CDR2 FYNNEI. Trimming took 6 bases from V and 0 from J; bases not matched to a gene: 3. The CDR3 consists of 15 residues.

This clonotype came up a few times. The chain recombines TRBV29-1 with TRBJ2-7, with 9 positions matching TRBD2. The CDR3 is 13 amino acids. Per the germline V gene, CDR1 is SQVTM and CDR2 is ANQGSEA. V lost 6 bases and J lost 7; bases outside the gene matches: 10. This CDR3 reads CSVYSGSQGEQYF. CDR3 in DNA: TGCAGCGTATATAGCGGGAGCCAAGGAGAGCAGTACTTC.